This T cell receptor beta chain was sequenced during a study of early T cells in non-severe SARS-CoV-2 infection. Study summary: The authors sequenced bulk RNA from unsorted whole blood, leaving chains unpaired. Study-level results: Clonotype matching in VDJdb favored anti-spike CD8 responses and did not capture private and CD4 specificities.

Unique molecular identifiers (one per individual cDNA molecule) were attached. TCRdb passed the 5' RACE reads through MiXCR, listing each CDR3 protein once. The sample lists around 78,000 distinct CDR3 sequences, 11% to 15% seen once, with 3% in the top ten. The length of the CDR3 is 14 residues. V lost 0 bases, J lost 4 bases, and 7 bases lay in between. CDR1 and CDR2 from the germline V gene are LGHDT and YNNKEL (reference sequence). Regarding this clonotype: Its cognate antigen is unknown.

The chain couples TRBV3-1 to TRBJ1-5, with D unclear. Source material: whole blood. The clonotype comes from an adult who was a healthcare worker with PCR-confirmed SARS-CoV-2 infection or an uninfected control (not recorded which). CDR3 region: CASSQDLTNQPQHF. For the CDR3, the DNA is TGTGCCAGCAGCCAAGATCTAACAAATCAGCCCCAGCATTTT.